This T cell receptor (beta chain) was sequenced in a study of response to subunit inactivated influenza vaccine. TCRdb redid the calling of the RT-PCR reads with MiXCR, one entry per CDR3 protein. The data contain 400,000 to 650,000 distinct CDR3 sequences, roughly 7.9% of them singletons. The CDR3 length is 13 residues. Germline V gene sequence: CDR1 MNHNY, CDR2 SVGAGI (reference sequence). The V end was cut by 7 bases, the J end by 5 bases, with 14 bases between. Notes on the study in general: Seasonal influenza vaccination, on each occasion, was suggested by the authors to recruit few new T cells.

On this clonotype itself: Its antigen is not identified.

The specimen was PBMCs from blood, collected 23 months after vaccination. This TCR was recovered from a man between 50 and 70 years old who received an inactivated influenza vaccine. This chain links TRBV6-6 with TRBJ2-5, with D possibly TRBD2 on 6 matching bases. The CDR3 coding sequence is TGTGCCAGCACACGCCAGAGCGGGGAGACCCAGTACTTC. It translates to CASTRQSGETQYF.